A selection of T cell receptor beta chains follows, all from one sample in a study of shared clonotypes between healthy human individuals. The method was immunoSEQ multiplex PCR; TCRdb's version includes in-frame clones alone and lacks a portion of them. The table lists over a million clones, under 80% of them singletons. Sequencing was done on a sample of memory CD4+ T cells sorted from blood. These TCRs come from a man between 18 and 29 years old in good health. Both conserved end residues are part of each CDR3. A D gene is named only where the DNA matches it firmly. Clone size, where shown, is once, few, many, or a class for clones that have expanded.

size	J	D	V	CDR3	DNA
once	TRBJ2-3	TRBD1	TRBV28	CASSRDRRTDTQYF	TGTGCCAGCAGCCGGGACAGACGCACAGATACGCAGTATTTT
-	TRBJ2-3	TRBD1	TRBV5-4	CASSSPGQGYDTQYF	TGTGCCAGCAGCTCGCCGGGACAGGGTTACGATACGCAGTATTTT
-	TRBJ1-5	-	TRBV6-1	CASSVNVGANSNQPQHF	TGTGCCAGCAGTGTGAATGTCGGGGCAAATAGCAATCAGCCCCAGCATTTT
-	TRBJ1-2	TRBD1	TRBV19	CASSSPGDSGYGYTF	TGTGCCAGTAGTTCCCCCGGGGACAGCGGCTATGGCTACACCTTC
-	TRBJ1-1	-	TRBV19	CASSPKLRRVTEAFF	TGTGCCAGTAGTCCAAAATTGAGGCGGGTCACTGAAGCTTTCTTT
many	TRBJ1-2	-	TRBV27	CASSDRTRLGGYTF	TGTGCCAGCAGTGACAGGACACGGCTGGGAGGCTACACCTTC
-	TRBJ2-3	-	TRBV2	CASSVLSDTQYF	TGTGCCAGCAGTGTCTTGTCAGATACGCAGTATTTT
few	TRBJ2-5	-	TRBV21-1	CASSTRQAYF	TGTGCCAGCAGCACCCGACAGGCGTACTTC
-	TRBJ1-4	TRBD1	TRBV4-1	CASSQAGQRNEKLFF	TGCGCCAGCAGCCAAGCGGGACAGAGGAATGAAAAACTGTTTTTT
-	TRBJ1-5	-	TRBV27	CASSLSRTANQPQHF	TGTGCCAGCAGTTTATCCCGCACCGCCAATCAGCCCCAGCATTTT
-	TRBJ1-4	TRBD1	TRBV7-8	CASSVSGTGVEKLFF	TGTGCCAGCAGCGTGTCCGGGACAGGGGTAGAAAAACTGTTTTTT
-	TRBJ1-5	TRBD1	TRBV5-1	CASSADRGQPQHF	TGCGCCAGCAGCGCGGACAGGGGCCAGCCCCAGCATTTT
-	TRBJ1-6	TRBD1	TRBV28	CASSFLGQGDNSPLHF	TGTGCCAGCAGTTTCCTCGGACAGGGTGATAATTCACCCCTCCACTTT
-	TRBJ2-7	TRBD2	TRBV18	CASSPQASGSYEQYF	TGTGCCAGCTCACCACAGGCTAGCGGGAGCTACGAGCAGTACTTC
-	TRBJ1-5	-	TRBV4-1	CASSQGGHPGSNQPQHF	TGCGCCAGCAGCCAGGGTGGACACCCGGGGAGCAATCAGCCCCAGCATTTT
-	TRBJ2-7	TRBD1	TRBV5-1	CASNPGTGYEQYF	TGCGCCAGCAACCCCGGGACAGGGTACGAGCAGTACTTC
-	TRBJ2-3	TRBD2	TRBV4-3	CASSQDLTSGIVSTDTQYF	TGCGCCAGCAGCCAAGATCTGACTAGCGGGATTGTTAGCACAGATACGCAGTATTTT
-	TRBJ1-1	-	TRBV9	CASSVRPGTTEAFF	TGTGCCAGCAGCGTCAGGCCGGGAACCACTGAAGCTTTCTTT
-	TRBJ1-2	-	TRBV4-1	CASSQPFLTAPYGYTF	TGCGCCAGCAGCCAACCCTTTCTCACGGCCCCCTATGGCTACACCTTC
-	TRBJ2-4	TRBD1	TRBV6-6	CASRPGQGYSGEYF	TGTGCCAGCAGGCCGGGACAGGGGTATTCCGGCGAGTACTTC
-	TRBJ2-7	-	TRBV7-4	CASSLESGGPYEQYF	TGTGCCAGCAGCTTAGAGTCAGGGGGGCCCTACGAGCAGTACTTC
-	TRBJ1-2	-	TRBV4-3	CASSDRGGVKTRGYTF	TGCGCCAGCAGCGATCGTGGAGGGGTTAAGACTAGGGGCTACACCTTC
-	TRBJ2-4	-	TRBV7-9	CASSRGTKNIQYF	TGTGCCAGCAGCAGGGGAACCAAAAACATTCAGTACTTC
once	TRBJ2-1	-	TRBV11-2	CASSLGGPSDEQFF	TGTGCCAGCAGCTTAGGGGGCCCGTCCGATGAGCAGTTCTTC
-	TRBJ2-7	TRBD2	TRBV5-1	CASSPRTSGNYEQYF	TGCGCCAGCAGCCCAAGGACTAGCGGAAACTACGAGCAGTACTTC
-	TRBJ1-1	-	TRBV18	CASSPSGLEAFF	TGTGCCAGCTCACCATCCGGCCTCGAAGCTTTCTTT
-	TRBJ2-3	-	TRBV2	CASSEEGSKGTQYF	TGTGCCAGCAGTGAAGAAGGGTCTAAGGGTACGCAGTATTTT
-	TRBJ1-1	TRBD1	TRBV27	CASRGQPNTEAFF	TGTGCCAGCAGGGGACAGCCTAACACTGAAGCTTTCTTT
-	TRBJ2-4	-	TRBV27	CASSSGTAPRNIQYF	TGTGCCAGCAGTTCCGGGACGGCTCCAAGGAACATTCAGTACTTC
-	TRBJ2-2	TRBD2	TRBV6-6	CASRGGTSNTGELFF	TGTGCCAGCAGGGGAGGGACGTCTAACACCGGGGAGCTGTTTTTT
-	TRBJ2-1	-	TRBV29-1	CSSTRGADLYNEQFF	TGCAGCTCAACACGAGGGGCGGACCTATACAATGAGCAGTTCTTC
-	TRBJ2-1	-	TRBV6-6	CASSPRLGSYNEQFF	TGTGCCAGCAGCCCCCGACTAGGCTCCTACAATGAGCAGTTCTTC
-	TRBJ1-2	TRBD1	TRBV2	CASSSGTGVVYGYTF	TGTGCCAGCAGTTCCGGGACAGGGGTTGTCTATGGCTACACCTTC
-	TRBJ2-5	TRBD2	TRBV6-1	CASSETSGRWETQYF	TGTGCCAGCAGTGAAACTAGCGGGAGATGGGAGACCCAGTACTTC
-	TRBJ2-5	TRBD1	TRBV2	CASSVTGGQETQYF	TGTGCCAGCAGTGTTACAGGGGGCCAAGAGACCCAGTACTTC
-	TRBJ1-1	-	TRBV2	CASSIRTMNTEAFF	TGTGCCAGCAGTATAAGAACTATGAACACTGAAGCTTTCTTT
many	TRBJ1-1	-	TRBV6-5	CASSSPGTEAFF	TGTGCCAGCAGCTCTCCGGGGACTGAAGCTTTCTTT